The next 20 T cell receptor beta chains were all read from a single sample in a study of cytomegalovirus exposure and HLA in healthy donors. PCR used 60 Vbeta primers and 13 Jbeta primers. Sequenced by immunoSEQ multiplex PCR; TCRdb stores in-frame clones only, minus some. Found here are some 130,000 clones, just under 80% of them singletons; the top ten hold over 4%. The sample comprised PBMCs. The source is a man aged 30-40 years in good health.

This sequence joins TRBV10-3 and TRBJ1-5, with D unclear. The CDR3 is 13 residues long. CDR1 is ENHRY and CDR2 is SYGVKD in the germline V gene. The V end lost 5 bases, the J end lost 3 bases, and 8 bases lay between the germline ends. CDR3 amino acids: CAISYADNQPQHF. The DNA of the CDR3 is TGTGCCATCAGTTATGCAGACAATCAGCCCCAGCATTTT.

Turning to this clone: Sequence at one end of the junction differs from germline and may be a read error. The chain uses TRBV7-9 and TRBJ1-1; D gene unclear. The CDR3 has 12 amino acids. CDR1 and CDR2 (germline): SEHNR, FQNEAQ (reference sequence). CDR3 loop: CSSSLGPPEAFF. The CDR3 DNA is TGTTCCAGCAGCTTAGGGCCCCCCGAAGCTTTCTTT.

V is TRBV7-9 and J is TRBJ2-5; D uncertain. The CDR3 has 13 residues. Trimming pared 4 bases from V and 5 bases from J, leaving 11 bases between. CDR1 SEHNR and CDR2 FQNEAQ come from the germline V gene (reference sequence). CDR3 loop: CASSSQVQETQYF. CDR3 sequence (DNA): TGTGCCAGCAGCTCCCAGGTGCAGGAGACCCAGTACTTC.

The chain is built from TRBV27 and TRBJ2-3, with D possibly matching TRBD2 (6 bases). The CDR3 length is 14 residues. Per germline, CDR1 MNHEY and CDR2 SMNVEV (reference sequence). The germline V and J ends were trimmed by 6 bases and 4 bases, with 14 bases remaining between them. CDR3: CASSPRGGADTQYF. DNA of the CDR3: TGTGCCAGCAGCCCAAGGGGAGGAGCAGATACGCAGTATTTT.

The V gene is TRBV5-1, the J gene TRBJ2-5, with D hard to call. The CDR3 sequence is 11 residues long. The V gene lost 4 bases and the J gene lost 5 bases, with 6 bases spanning the gap. Germline CDR1 is SGHRS and CDR2 is YFSETQ. The CDR3 nucleotides read TGCGCCAGCAGCGCGGAGGAGACCCAGTACTTC. Translation gives CASSAEETQYF.

In its sample, this clone was seen a few times. This chain joins TRBV27 and TRBJ2-6, with unresolved D. Trimming removed 8 bases at V and 4 bases at J, with 9 bases between. The germline V gene has CDR1 MNHEY and CDR2 SMNVEV (reference sequence). The CDR3 spans 13 residues. The CDR3 reads CASRPLGANVLTF. The CDR3 DNA is TGTGCCAGCCGTCCCTTGGGGGCCAACGTCCTGACTTTC.

CDR3 nucleotides: TGTGCCAGTAGTCCCGGGAGAATTAATGAGCAGTTCTTC. Amino acids: CASSPGRINEQFF. This chain joins TRBV19 and TRBJ2-1, with D tentatively TRBD2 (6 bases). Trimming removed 5 bases from V and 7 bases from J, with 12 bases in between. The CDR3 consists of 13 residues. The germline V gene has CDR1 LNHDA and CDR2 SQIVND (reference sequence).

The chain recombines TRBV5-1 with TRBJ2-1; 11 bases are a match to TRBD2. Per germline, CDR1 SGHRS and CDR2 YFSETQ. Trimming took 0 bases from V and 7 from J; bases not matched to a gene: 12. This CDR3 contains 18 residues. The CDR3 bases are TGCGCCAGCAGCTTGGCCTGGGTAGCGGGAGGGAATGCGAATGAGCAGTTCTTC. This sequence encodes CASSLAWVAGGNANEQFF. The full variable domain, with the rest looked up from reference TRBV5-1 and TRBJ2-1, is KAGVTQTPRYLIKTRGQQVTLSCSPISGHRSVSWYQQTPGQGLQFLFEYFSETQRNKGNFPGRFSGRQFSNSRSEMNVSTLELGDSALYLCASSLAWVAGGNANEQFFGPGTRLTVL.

A single count supports this clone. The genes are TRBV12-5 and TRBJ2-1; D is unresolved. CDR1 and CDR2 from the germline V gene are LGHNT and FRNRAP. Trimming removed 6 bases from V and 0 bases from J, with 15 bases in between. The length of the CDR3 is 16 residues. CDR3 bases: TGTGCTAGTGGGCTGCTAACACGGAGCTCCTACAATGAGCAGTTCTTC. Amino acid sequence: CASGLLTRSSYNEQFF.

This rearrangement joins TRBV5-1 to TRBJ2-1, with D tentatively TRBD2 (6 bases). V was shortened by 3 bases and J by 6 bases, with 16 bases between the two germline ends. Looked up from germline, CDR1 is SGHRS and CDR2 is YFSETQ. The CDR3 totals 15 residues. Here the CDR3 reads CASSWSGEPFNEQFF. CDR3 nucleotide sequence: TGCGCCAGCAGCTGGTCGGGGGAGCCATTCAATGAGCAGTTCTTC. Drawing the rest from reference TRBV5-1 and TRBJ2-1, the complete variable domain is KAGVTQTPRYLIKTRGQQVTLSCSPISGHRSVSWYQQTPGQGLQFLFEYFSETQRNKGNFPGRFSGRQFSNSRSEMNVSTLELGDSALYLCASSWSGEPFNEQFFGPGTRLTVL.

This rearrangement joins TRBV30 to TRBJ1-2, with D perhaps matching TRBD1 (5 bases). The V gene lost 0 bases and the J gene lost 4 bases, with 24 bases spanning the gap. The CDR3 loop spans 18 amino acids. Germline V gene sequence: CDR1 GTSNPN, CDR2 SVGIG (reference sequence). The chain's CDR3 is CAWSVSPGRQTRGYGYTF. The CDR3 region has the DNA TGTGCCTGGAGTGTATCCCCGGGACGGCAGACGCGGGGCTATGGCTACACCTTC. The full variable domain, its missing parts supplied by reference TRBV30 and TRBJ1-2, is SQTIHQWPATLVQPVGSPLSLECTVEGTSNPNLYWYRQAAGRGLQLLFYSVGIGQISSEVPQNLSASRPQDRQFILSSKKLLLSDSGFYLCAWSVSPGRQTRGYGYTFGSGTRLTVV.

The chain uses TRBV28 and TRBJ1-2; D remains ambiguous. CDR1 is MDHEN and CDR2 is SYDVKM in the germline V gene. Trimming took off 2 bases at V and 4 bases at J, with 5 bases between the two ends. This CDR3 has 12 amino acids. The CDR3 DNA sequence: TGTGCCAGCAGTTTAGGGCGCTATGGCTACACCTTC. Its protein is CASSLGRYGYTF.

This clone has just one count. V is TRBV11-2 and J is TRBJ2-3; 11 bases are shared with TRBD2. The ends lost 5 bases at V and 0 bases at J; junction bases unmatched: 10. CDR1 is SGHAT, CDR2 FQNNGV, per germline. CDR3 length: 18 residues. CDR3 bases: TGTGCCAGCAGCAAGACTGGACTAGCGGGCCTTAGCACAGATACGCAGTATTTT. Protein sequence: CASSKTGLAGLSTDTQYF.

The chain carries TRBV7-5 and TRBJ2-5; the table's TRBD2 call for D was not verified on the DNA. TRBV7-5 is an annotated pseudogene. The CDR3 has 15 amino acids. CDR3 sequence (DNA): TGTGTCCGGACTAGCGGGAGGTTCCGGGTTCGGACCCAGTACTTC. The encoded protein is CVRTSGRFRVRTQYF.

The rearrangement uses TRBV28 and TRBJ2-7; no clear D. Per germline, CDR1 MDHEN and CDR2 SYDVKM. V shed 3 bases and J shed 2 bases, with 17 bases lying between them. The CDR3 length is 16 residues. Written as DNA, the CDR3 is TGTGCCAGCAGTTTCAAGCTTACCAAGTTTGCCTACGAGCAGTACTTC. Encoded protein: CASSFKLTKFAYEQYF.

The chain recombines TRBV7-6 with TRBJ2-1; the match to TRBD1 covers 7 bases. CDR1 is SGHVS, CDR2 FNYEAQ, per germline. J lost 6 bases, V lost 5 bases, and 16 bases had no gene match. There are 17 residues in the CDR3. The CDR3 coding sequence is TGTGCCAGCAGCCCCGACCCTACAGGGGCTGGGAGCAATGAGCAGTTCTTC. Protein sequence: CASSPDPTGAGSNEQFF.

The V call is TRBV7-6, the J call TRBJ1-3; the D gene is possibly TRBD1 (5 bases). Trimming cost V 1 base and J 4 bases, with 11 bases left between them. The CDR3 length is 15 residues. Germline CDR1 is SGHVS and CDR2 is FNYEAQ. The DNA for the CDR3 is TGTGCCAGCAGCTTAGGGGACTCAAGCGGAAACACCATATATTTT. Translation: CASSLGDSSGNTIYF.

This clone was seen once. This chain links TRBV30 with TRBJ2-7; no clear D. The CDR3 consists of 11 residues. Germline V lookup: CDR1 GTSNPN, CDR2 SVGIG (reference sequence). Between the trimmed V and J ends, which lost 2 bases and 6 bases, there was a span of 8 bases. CDR3 nucleotide sequence: TGTGCCTGGAGTCTAGAGCGCGAGCAGTACTTC. It translates to CAWSLEREQYF.

This chain uses TRBV6-5 with TRBJ1-5; a weak D match, TRBD1 (5 bases). Trimming removed 4 bases at V and 2 bases at J, with 15 bases between. This CDR3 is 16 amino acids long. The germline gives CDR1 MNHEY, CDR2 SVGAGI. CDR3 bases: TGTGCCAGCAGTTCTAACGCGGCGGGGCGCAATCAGCCCCAGCATTTT. This gives the protein CASSSNAAGRNQPQHF.

The chain joins TRBV27 to TRBJ1-2; D is uncertain. This CDR3 contains 15 residues. V was trimmed by 0 bases and J by 7 bases, leaving 15 bases between them. Germline CDR1 and CDR2: MNHEY and SMNVEV (reference sequence). CDR3 sequence reads: CASSLSLSPLVGYTF. DNA of the CDR3: TGTGCCAGCAGTTTATCGTTGAGTCCTCTCGTTGGCTACACCTTC.